The 23 T cell receptor beta chains listed next were all sequenced from one sample in a study of blood T cells in healthy people across ages. Sample-barcoded 5' priming and a J-beta primer mix drove a second PCR of roughly 6 to 12 cycles. Via MiXCR, TCRdb re-called the 5' RACE reads, giving one row per CDR3 protein. The sample holds about 1.6 million distinct CDR3 sequences, about 32% seen once. The specimen was blood. The receptors here all came from a woman aged 25 to 39 in good health.

Only a few counts were recorded for this clonotype. This sequence joins TRBV20-1 and TRBJ2-3; 8 bases align to TRBD1. J was trimmed by 3 bases and V by 7 bases; bases with no gene match: 3. Germline CDR1 is DFQATT and CDR2 is SNEGSKA (reference sequence). There are 12 residues in the CDR3. CDR3 bases: TGCAGTGGGAGGACAGGGACAGATACGCAGTATTTT. Translated: CSGRTGTDTQYF.

The rearrangement links TRBV28 to TRBJ2-5, with 10 positions matching TRBD2. Germline-derived CDR1 and CDR2 are MDHEN and SYDVKM. V shed 6 bases and J 3 bases; nucleotides not matched to a gene: 10. This CDR3 contains 16 residues. For the CDR3, the DNA is TGTGCCAGCAGCCCTCTCAGCGGGAGGGCTAAAGAGACCCAGTACTTC. Protein: CASSPLSGRAKETQYF.

The chain is built from TRBV4-2 and TRBJ1-6, with D maybe TRBD1 (6 bases). The CDR3 is made up of 15 amino acids. Germline V gene sequence: CDR1 LGHNA, CDR2 YNFKEQ. Trimming left V 3 bases short and J 6 bases short, with 12 bases between. The CDR3 region is CASSHPGAGNSPLHF. The CDR3 DNA sequence: TGTGCCAGCAGCCACCCAGGGGCAGGTAATTCACCCCTCCACTTT.

The rearrangement joins TRBV20-1 to TRBJ2-5; D perhaps matches TRBD2 (6 bases). V was clipped by 6 bases and J by 5 bases, with 19 bases between them. CDR3 length equals 14 residues. Germline V gene lookup returns CDR1 DFQATT and CDR2 SNEGSKA (reference sequence). The DNA for the CDR3 is TGCAGTGCCCCTCAGACGGAGGGTTGGGAGACCCAGTACTTC. Amino acids: CSAPQTEGWETQYF.

With respect to this clonotype: The junction shows a germline mismatch at one end, possibly a read error. The chain combines TRBV2 with TRBJ2-5; 11 bases are shared with TRBD1. The CDR3 contains 15 residues. Germline-derived CDR1 and CDR2 are SNHLY and FYNNEI. The CDR3 DNA is TGTGCCAGAAGTGCCCCGGGACAGGGGGGAGAGACCCAGTACTTC. Amino acids: CARSAPGQGGETQYF.

The J gene is TRBJ2-5, the V gene TRBV29-1; tentatively, D is TRBD1 or TRBD2 (5 bases each). The germline gives CDR1 SQVTM, CDR2 ANQGSEA. The CDR3 extends over 12 amino acids. Trimming left V 7 bases short and J 5 bases short, with 14 bases between. The CDR3 bases are TGCAGCGCCCTGGCCGGGGCCGAGACCCAGTACTTC. Translation gives CSALAGAETQYF. The variable domain in full, with the rest retrieved from reference TRBV29-1 and TRBJ2-5, is SAVISQKPSRDICQRGTSLTIQCQVDSQVTMMFWYRQQPGQSLTLIATANQGSEATYESGFVIDKFPISRPNLTFSTLTVSNMSPEDSSIYLCSALAGAETQYFGPGTRLLVL.

The chain joins TRBV7-7 to TRBJ2-5, with TRBD2 identical over 10 bases. Losses at the gene ends were 5 bases for V and 0 bases for J; bases not matched to a gene: 6. CDR1 is SSHAT, CDR2 FNYEAQ, per germline (reference sequence). The CDR3 totals 16 residues. CDR3 residues: CASSPSGSTNQETQYF. The CDR3 bases are TGTGCCAGCAGCCCTAGCGGGAGTACTAACCAAGAGACCCAGTACTTC.

This clonotype was observed a few times. V usage is TRBV10-3 and J usage is TRBJ2-1, with 8 bases aligning to TRBD2. The CDR3 is 15 residues long. Germline V gene lookup returns CDR1 ENHRY and CDR2 SYGVKD. V shed 4 bases and J 2 bases; nucleotides not matched to a gene: 4. CDR3 coding DNA: TGTGCCATCAGTGCCGCGGGGGGCCCCTACAATGAGCAGTTCTTC. This gives the protein CAISAAGGPYNEQFF.

This clonotype was seen a handful of times. CDR3 protein: CASSGTGRYYGYTF. For the CDR3, the DNA is TGTGCCAGCAGCGGGACGGGAAGGTACTATGGCTACACCTTC. V usage is TRBV6-1 and J usage is TRBJ1-2; a possible D gene is TRBD1 (5 bases). V lost 6 bases and J lost 3, with 14 bases in between. In germline, CDR1 is MNHNS, CDR2 SASEGT. The CDR3 contains 14 residues.

This clonotype was counted between two and nine times. Here the CDR3 reads CASRDPSVNTEAFF. CDR3 DNA: TGCGCCAGCAGGGATCCCTCGGTGAACACTGAAGCTTTCTTT. This chain links TRBV4-1 with TRBJ1-1; no reliable D call. The V gene lost 6 bases and the J gene lost 0 bases, with 11 bases spanning the gap. The germline V gene encodes CDR1 MGHRA and CDR2 YSYEKL. This CDR3 contains 14 residues.

The rearrangement links TRBV11-2 to TRBJ2-3; D gene ambiguous. CDR3 size: 13 residues. The V gene lost 9 bases and the J gene lost 4 bases, with 14 bases spanning the gap. Germline loops: CDR1 SGHAT, CDR2 FQNNGV. In DNA form, the CDR3 reads TGTGCCAGTTCGGAGATAATTGCAGATACGCAGTATTTT. The encoded protein is CASSEIIADTQYF.

In its sample, this clonotype was seen many times. V usage is TRBV7-6 and J usage is TRBJ2-7; no clear D gene. The length of the CDR3 is 14 residues. Trimming removed 1 base at V and 2 bases at J, with 9 bases between. Germline V gives CDR1 SGHVS, CDR2 FNYEAQ. The CDR3 spells CASSLGPPPYEQYF. The CDR3 bases are TGTGCCAGCAGCTTAGGTCCCCCTCCCTACGAGCAGTACTTC.

The chain employs TRBV27 and TRBJ2-4, with TRBD1 matching over 9 bases. The DNA end favors TRBJ2-7, so the J call may be wrong. The CDR3 is 17 amino acids. Germline CDR1 reads MNHEY; CDR2 reads SMNVEV (reference sequence). CDR3 in amino acids: CASSYTAAGTGFYEQYF. The CDR3 DNA reads as TGTGCCAGCAGCTACACGGCGGCCGGGACAGGGTTTTACGAGCAGTACTTC.

The rearrangement joins TRBV20-1 to TRBJ1-4, with TRBD1 matching over 8 bases. With 0 bases clipped from V and 4 bases from J, the junction kept 7 bases outside the gene matches. Germline values: CDR1 DFQATT, CDR2 SNEGSKA (reference sequence). The CDR3 sequence is 16 residues long. CDR3 amino acids: CSARDPTGDSNEKLFF. For the CDR3, the DNA is TGCAGTGCTAGAGACCCGACAGGGGACAGTAATGAAAAACTGTTTTTT.

Worth noting for this clonotype: It may be a read error: a sequence one base away is much more abundant. This chain links TRBV27 with TRBJ2-7, with 11 positions matching TRBD2. This CDR3 spans 14 amino acids. J lost 4 bases, V lost 4 bases, and 3 bases had no gene match. Germline-derived CDR1 and CDR2 are MNHEY and SMNVEV (reference sequence). This chain's CDR3 is CASSSASGRYEQYF. The CDR3 DNA reads TGTGCCAGCAGTTCGGCTAGCGGGAGGTACGAGCAGTACTTC.

A remark on this clonotype: This may stem from a read error, because a much larger clone lies one nucleotide away. The gene calls are TRBV5-1 and TRBJ2-3; 13 bases map to TRBD2. The germline CDR1 and CDR2 sequences are SGHRS and YFSETQ. The CDR3 is made up of 16 amino acids. The CDR3 is CVSSLGLAGVADTQYF. For the CDR3, the DNA is TGCGTCAGCAGCCTAGGACTAGCGGGAGTCGCAGATACGCAGTATTTT.

The table lists this clonotype with a few counts. The rearrangement uses TRBV19 and TRBJ2-3; no definite D call. The germline V and J ends were trimmed by 2 bases and 6 bases, with 15 bases remaining between them. Germline lookup yields CDR1 LNHDA and CDR2 SQIVND (reference sequence). The CDR3 runs 15 residues. The CDR3 spells CASSILAASQDTQYF. The DNA for the CDR3 is TGTGCCAGTAGTATACTGGCGGCCTCTCAGGATACGCAGTATTTT.

This clonotype was detected ten times or more. V is TRBV29-1 and J is TRBJ2-1; 15 nucleotides match TRBD2. The trim removed 7 bases at V and 0 bases at J, leaving 7 bases unmatched. The CDR3 length is 17 residues. CDR1 and CDR2 from the germline V gene are SQVTM and ANQGSEA. The CDR3 reads CSASGTSGGSSYNEQFF. In DNA form, the CDR3 reads TGCAGCGCGTCCGGGACTAGCGGGGGGAGCTCCTACAATGAGCAGTTCTTC.

This clonotype was seen more than once but under ten times. The genes are TRBV29-1 and TRBJ2-2; TRBD1 matches at 8 bases. The CDR3 consists of 15 residues. Trimming removed 0 bases from V and 4 bases from J; junction bases left unmatched: 4. Germline V gene lookup returns CDR1 SQVTM and CDR2 ANQGSEA. The CDR3 spells CSVEEDRAGTGELFF. CDR3 nucleotide sequence: TGCAGCGTTGAAGAGGACAGGGCAGGCACCGGGGAGCTGTTTTTT.

Concerning this clonotype: A read error may produce the germline difference seen at one junction end. The rearrangement links TRBV4-1 to TRBJ2-5, with 10 bases identical to TRBD1. In germline, CDR1 is MGHRA, CDR2 YSYEKL. There are 16 residues in the CDR3. CDR3 loop: CAGSPWDRGNQETQYF. CDR3 DNA sequence: TGCGCCGGCAGCCCGTGGGACAGGGGTAATCAAGAGACCCAGTACTTC.

This clonotype was recorded a few times. The chain combines TRBV4-1 with TRBJ2-7; D is undetermined. Deletions cut 1 base from V and 0 bases from J, with 19 bases between. CDR1 is MGHRA, CDR2 YSYEKL, per germline. This CDR3 has 18 residues. CDR3 DNA sequence: TGCGCCAGCAGCCAAGGATGGATTAGCAGGAAAAACTCCTACGAGCAGTACTTC. This sequence encodes CASSQGWISRKNSYEQYF.

The chain combines TRBV6-1 with TRBJ2-5; possible D gene TRBD2, 5 bases. The germline gives CDR1 MNHNS, CDR2 SASEGT. Trimming removed 11 bases from V and 0 bases from J, with 16 bases in between. This CDR3 is built from 14 residues. CDR3 bases: TGTGCCGGCCGGACTGGCGGACACCAAGAGACCCAGTACTTC. Its translation: CAGRTGGHQETQYF.

CDR3 in amino acids: CASSETGSLYEQYF. DNA for the CDR3: TGTGCCAGCAGTGAAACGGGCTCTCTCTACGAGCAGTACTTC. This chain joins TRBV6-1 and TRBJ2-7; D call uncertain. Trimming took off 2 bases at V and 3 bases at J, with 11 bases between the two ends. Looked up from germline, CDR1 is MNHNS and CDR2 is SASEGT. The CDR3 length is 14 residues.